The next 14 T cell receptor beta chains were all read from a single sample in a study of blood T cell repertoires in COVID-19. TCRdb's copy holds only in-frame clones and misses some; the assay was immunoSEQ multiplex PCR. The table includes a few hundred thousand clones, nearly 90% detected once. Source material: PBMCs or T cells enriched from blood (not recorded which). The receptors here all came from a woman aged 25-40 years who had recovered from COVID-19.

About this clone itself: This sample also contains other DNA sequences that code for the same CDR3. The chain is built from TRBV7-2 and TRBJ1-1; D gene ambiguous. The CDR3 is 13 residues long. V dropped 2 bases and J dropped 1 base, with 5 bases sitting between them. Germline V CDR1 and CDR2: SGHTA, FQGNSA. CDR3 protein: CASSLTANTEAFF. The CDR3 DNA reads TGTGCCAGCAGCTTAACAGCGAACACTGAAGCTTTCTTT.

This clone appeared once. The genes are TRBV30 and TRBJ1-2; no clear D gene. Trimming removed 1 base from V and 4 bases from J, with 13 bases in between. CDR3 length: 14 residues. The V gene's germline CDR1 is GTSNPN and CDR2 SVGIG (reference sequence). The CDR3 loop is CAWSARGPSYGYTF. The CDR3, as DNA: TGTGCCTGGAGTGCCCGCGGGCCCTCCTATGGCTACACCTTC. The full variable domain, with the rest looked up from reference TRBV30 and TRBJ1-2, is SQTIHQWPATLVQPVGSPLSLECTVEGTSNPNLYWYRQAAGRGLQLLFYSVGIGQISSEVPQNLSASRPQDRQFILSSKKLLLSDSGFYLCAWSARGPSYGYTFGSGTRLTVV.

A few counts support this clone. This CDR3 is also generated by other DNA sequences in the sample. V usage is TRBV29-1 and J usage is TRBJ1-1, with D perhaps TRBD1 (6 bases). The CDR3 totals 13 residues. Per the germline V gene, CDR1 is SQVTM and CDR2 is ANQGSEA. V was shortened by 6 bases and J by 5 bases, with 16 bases between the two germline ends. CDR3: CSVGGTGRTEAFF. Here the CDR3 DNA reads TGCAGCGTAGGGGGAACAGGGAGAACTGAAGCTTTCTTT.

CDR3 nucleotides: TGTGCCAGCAGCTTAGCGCCCCCAGCGGGGACCATTCAAGAGACCCAGTACTTC. It specifies CASSLAPPAGTIQETQYF. J is TRBJ2-5 and V is TRBV7-2; 7 positions agree with TRBD2. This CDR3 has 18 residues. Germline values: CDR1 SGHTA, CDR2 FQGNSA. Losses at the gene ends were 0 bases for V and 2 bases for J; bases not matched to a gene: 12. The full variable domain, in which reference TRBV7-2 and TRBJ2-5 provide the parts outside the CDR3, is GAGVSQSPSNKVTEKGKDVELRCDPISGHTALYWYRQSLGQGLEFLIYFQGNSAPDKSGLPSDRFSAERTGGSVSTLTIQRTQQEDSAVYLCASSLAPPAGTIQETQYFGPGTRLLVL.

The rearrangement joins TRBV6-5 to TRBJ1-2, with unresolved D. V was pared by 5 bases and J by 5 bases, with 15 bases between. The CDR3 is made up of 14 amino acids. CDR1 and CDR2 (germline): MNHEY, SVGAGI. As DNA, the CDR3 is TGTGCCAGCAGTCCCCCGGGTGCGGGGTATGGCTACACCTTC. The encoded protein is CASSPPGAGYGYTF.

The rearrangement joins TRBV4-3 to TRBJ1-3, with D possibly matching TRBD1 (6 bases). This CDR3 is built from 15 residues. CDR1 LGHNA and CDR2 YSLEER come from the germline V gene. The V end was cut by 0 bases, the J end by 4 bases, with 10 bases between. CDR3 nucleotide sequence: TGCGCCAGCAGCCAAGAGCCCGGACAGGGAAACACCATATATTTT. This codes for CASSQEPGQGNTIYF.

The V gene is TRBV20-1, the J gene TRBJ2-5; 7 bases are shared with TRBD2. This CDR3 has 12 residues. The germline V gene has CDR1 DFQATT and CDR2 SNEGSKA (reference sequence). V shed 3 bases and J 4 bases; nucleotides not matched to a gene: 2. This chain's CDR3 is CSASPSGETQYF. DNA for the CDR3: TGCAGTGCTAGTCCTAGCGGAGAGACCCAGTACTTC.

This chain links TRBV7-8 with TRBJ1-5, with 9 bases lining up with TRBD1. Germline CDR1 SGHVS, CDR2 FQNEAQ. With 0 bases clipped from V and 10 bases from J, the junction kept 10 bases outside the gene matches. This CDR3 has 16 residues. DNA of the CDR3: TGTGCCAGCAGCTTAGCGCCTGGACAGGGGTATCGACCCCAGCATTTT. Its protein product is CASSLAPGQGYRPQHF. The full variable domain, its missing parts supplied by reference TRBV7-8 and TRBJ1-5, is GAGVSQSPRYKVAKRGQDVALRCDPISGHVSLFWYQQALGQGPEFLTYFQNEAQLDKSGLPSDRFFAERPEGSVSTLKIQRTQQEDSAVYLCASSLAPGQGYRPQHFGDGTRLSIL.

This chain links TRBV5-4 with TRBJ1-2; TRBD1 is a possible D gene (6 bases). V lost 1 base and J lost 7, with 11 bases in between. The CDR3 has 13 residues. Germline assignment: CDR1 SGHNT and CDR2 YYREEE (reference sequence). The CDR3 nucleotides read TGTGCCAGCAGCTTGAAGGGGGAGTCTGGCTACACCTTC. Its protein is CASSLKGESGYTF.

The chain couples TRBV27 to TRBJ2-3; TRBD1 matches at 9 bases. CDR3 length: 15 amino acids. V was clipped by 6 bases and J by 4 bases; unmatched bases: 8. CDR1 MNHEY and CDR2 SMNVEV come from the germline V gene (reference sequence). CDR3 nucleotides: TGTGCCAGCAGCTCGACGGGACAGGGTGCAGATACGCAGTATTTT. Translated, it gives CASSSTGQGADTQYF.

The chain is built from TRBV15 and TRBJ1-2; 8 bases fit TRBD1. The J segment lost 4 bases and the V segment lost 5 bases, leaving 3 bases of the junction unmatched. Germline assignment: CDR1 LNHNV and CDR2 YYDKDF (reference sequence). The CDR3 runs to 13 residues. The CDR3 here is CATSGQGRYGYTF. Written as DNA, the CDR3 is TGTGCCACCAGCGGACAGGGTCGCTATGGCTACACCTTC.

This clone was seen only once. V gene TRBV7-3 combines with J gene TRBJ2-2; 7 positions match TRBD1. This CDR3 region has 15 residues. V shed 3 bases and J 7 bases; nucleotides not matched to a gene: 8. Germline CDR1 reads SGHTA; CDR2 reads FQGTGA. The CDR3 bases are TGTGCCAGCAGCTTTACCGGACAGGCGGGCGGGGAGCTGTTTTTT. Encoded protein: CASSFTGQAGGELFF.

The chain carries TRBV28 and TRBJ1-5; possibly TRBD1 for D (5 bases). Germline CDR1 reads MDHEN; CDR2 reads SYDVKM. This CDR3 spans 13 amino acids. The V gene lost 3 bases and the J gene lost 6 bases, with 9 bases spanning the gap. CDR3: CASSLGGTQPQHF. In DNA form, the CDR3 reads TGTGCCAGCAGTTTGGGGGGTACTCAGCCCCAGCATTTT.

The chain has TRBV30 and TRBJ1-2; a weak D match, TRBD1 (5 bases). The CDR3 contains 14 residues. V was shortened by 5 bases and J by 5 bases, with 18 bases between the two germline ends. Germline assignment: CDR1 GTSNPN and CDR2 SVGIG (reference sequence). CDR3 sequence: CAWAQEGQGYGYTF. For the CDR3, the DNA is TGTGCCTGGGCACAGGAGGGTCAAGGGTATGGCTACACCTTC.